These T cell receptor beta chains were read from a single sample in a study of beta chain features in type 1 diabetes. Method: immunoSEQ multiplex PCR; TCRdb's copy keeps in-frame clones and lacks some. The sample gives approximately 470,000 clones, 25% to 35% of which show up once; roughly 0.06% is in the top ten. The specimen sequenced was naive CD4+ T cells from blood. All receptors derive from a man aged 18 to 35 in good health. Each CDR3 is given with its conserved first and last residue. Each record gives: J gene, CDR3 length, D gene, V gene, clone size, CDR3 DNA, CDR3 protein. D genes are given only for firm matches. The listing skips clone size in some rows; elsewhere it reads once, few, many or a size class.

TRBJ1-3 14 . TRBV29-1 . TGCAGCGTTGCGGGGGGTTCTTCTGGAAACACCATATATTTT CSVAGGSSGNTIYF
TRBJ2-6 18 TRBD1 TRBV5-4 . TGTGCCAGCAGCTTGGGGGGACAGGGGACCTCTGGGGCCAACGTCCTGACTTTC CASSLGGQGTSGANVLTF
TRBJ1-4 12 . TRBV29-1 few TGCAGCGTTCGGGGAGCGAATGAAAAACTGTTTTTT CSVRGANEKLFF
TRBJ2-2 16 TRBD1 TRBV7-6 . TGTGCCAGCAGCTTAGCGACAGGGCTAAACACCGGGGAGCTGTTTTTT CASSLATGLNTGELFF
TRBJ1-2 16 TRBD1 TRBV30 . TGTGCCTGGAGTTCTTCCGGGACAGGGGGAGGAGAGGGCTACACCTTC CAWSSSGTGGGEGYTF
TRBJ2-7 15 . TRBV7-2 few TGTGCCAGCAGCGTTGGACTGATGAGCTCCTACGAGCAGTACTTC CASSVGLMSSYEQYF
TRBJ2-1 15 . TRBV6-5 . TGTGCCAGCAGTTACCCTCGGACTAACTACAATGAGCAGTTCTTC CASSYPRTNYNEQFF
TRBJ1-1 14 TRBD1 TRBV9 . TGTGCCAGCAGCGTAGGACAGGGGAACACTGAAGCTTTCTTT CASSVGQGNTEAFF
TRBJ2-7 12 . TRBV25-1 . TGTGCCAGCAGTGCCGGGACGGTTCTTTTGTACTTC CASSAGTVLLYF
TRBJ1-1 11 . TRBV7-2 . TGTGCCAGCAGCTTAGGAGGGGTAGCTTTCTTT CASSLGGVAFF